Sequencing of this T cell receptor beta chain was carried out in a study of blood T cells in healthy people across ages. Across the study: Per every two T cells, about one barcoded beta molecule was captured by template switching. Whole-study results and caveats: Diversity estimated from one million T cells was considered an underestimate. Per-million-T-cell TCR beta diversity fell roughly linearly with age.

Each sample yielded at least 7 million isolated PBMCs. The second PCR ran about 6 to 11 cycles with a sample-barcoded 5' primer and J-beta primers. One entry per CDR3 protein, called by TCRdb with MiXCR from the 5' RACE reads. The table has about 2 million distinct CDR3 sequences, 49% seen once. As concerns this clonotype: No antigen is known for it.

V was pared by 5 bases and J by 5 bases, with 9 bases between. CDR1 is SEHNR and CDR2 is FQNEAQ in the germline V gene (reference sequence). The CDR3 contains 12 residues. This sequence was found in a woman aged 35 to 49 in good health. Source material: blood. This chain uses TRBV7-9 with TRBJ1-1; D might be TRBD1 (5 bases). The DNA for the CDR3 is TGTGCCAGCAGCACACGGGGGACTGAAGCTTTCTTT. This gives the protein CASSTRGTEAFF.